A few counts support the clone carrying this T cell receptor beta chain. The antigen is undetermined. The record originates from a study of T cells in Graves' hyperthyroidism and ophthalmopathy. The overall study: Blood from the periphery was taken at initial diagnosis, before any treatment. Study observations and caveats: In the blood, most expanded thyroid clonotypes above 0.001 appeared as well.

The CDR3 has 11 residues. Per the germline V gene, CDR1 is MDHEN and CDR2 is SYDVKM. V lost 4 bases, J lost 3 bases, and 3 bases lay in between. Amplification of TCR beta CDR3 regions used RNA as the template. During a first-round RT-PCR of the TCR CDR3, the HTBI primer set was used. Each CDR3 protein gets one entry after TCRdb re-called the multiplex PCR reads with MiXCR. The table lists over 500,000 distinct CDR3 sequences, about 16% of them singletons, with about 31% in the top ten. Investigators excluded patients with uncontrolled infection, other autoimmune disease, pregnancy or lactation. Source material for PBMCs was about 10 ml fresh peripheral blood.

The sample was blood. The source is a woman aged 25 to 39 with Graves' ophthalmopathy. The chain couples TRBV28 to TRBJ1-1; D is uncertain. The CDR3 DNA reads as TGTGCCAGCAGTTCTTACACTGAAGCTTTCTTT. Translated, it gives CASSSYTEAFF.